A single sample is the source of the 24 T cell receptor beta chains below, sequenced in a study of blood T cells in healthy people across ages. The authors ran a second PCR of roughly 6 to 11 cycles using a sample-barcoded 5' primer and a J-beta primer mix. TCRdb processed the 5' RACE reads anew with MiXCR; each CDR3 protein has one entry. The sample shows more than 800,000 distinct CDR3 sequences, more than 25% of them seen only once. Sequences were obtained from blood. The receptors were sampled from a woman at least 80 years old in good health.

The J gene is TRBJ2-6, the V gene TRBV6-1; 9 nucleotides match TRBD1. The junction had 14 bases not matched to a gene; V was cut back by 6 bases and J by 5 bases. CDR3 length: 18 residues. The germline V gene encodes CDR1 MNHNS and CDR2 SASEGT. The CDR3 loop is CASSSVGTGKYRANVLTF. DNA of the CDR3: TGTGCCAGCAGCTCCGTGGGGACAGGGAAATATAGGGCCAACGTCCTGACTTTC.

V and J are TRBV2 and TRBJ1-2; TRBD1 matches at 10 bases. Trimming at V came to 3 bases and at J to 7 bases, leaving 5 bases not matched to a gene. The germline V gene has CDR1 SNHLY and CDR2 FYNNEI. CDR3 length: 14 residues. CDR3 sequence reads: CASSEETGGLGYTF. The CDR3 coding sequence is TGTGCCAGCAGTGAGGAGACAGGGGGCCTTGGCTACACCTTC.

Many counts were recorded for this clonotype. The rearrangement links TRBV20-1 to TRBJ2-3, with D possibly being TRBD2 (6 bases). V lost 1 base and J 3 bases, leaving 17 bases between the germline ends. Germline CDR1 and CDR2: DFQATT and SNEGSKA (reference sequence). This CDR3 contains 16 residues. CDR3 amino acids: CSARALNGGGTDTQYF. The CDR3, as DNA: TGCAGTGCTAGAGCCCTAAATGGGGGAGGTACAGATACGCAGTATTTT.

This chain connects TRBV15 to TRBJ1-5; 8 bases align to TRBD1. This CDR3 has 14 residues. Trimming took 1 base from V and 7 from J; bases not matched to a gene: 3. CDR1 LNHNV and CDR2 YYDKDF come from the germline V gene (reference sequence). In DNA form, the CDR3 reads TGTGCCACCAGCAGAGGGACAGGGAAACAGCCCCAGCATTTT. Translation: CATSRGTGKQPQHF.

This chain connects TRBV6-1 to TRBJ1-5; TRBD1 agrees at 8 bases. Losses at the gene ends were 6 bases for V and 3 bases for J; bases not matched to a gene: 13. CDR1 MNHNS and CDR2 SASEGT come from the germline V gene. The CDR3 covers 17 residues. The CDR3 DNA reads TGTGCCAGCAGGGGGTCCCACAGGGGGATCCTCAATCAGCCCCAGCATTTT. Translating it yields CASRGSHRGILNQPQHF.

A remark on this clonotype: A single base separates this from a much larger clone, so it may be a read error. V is TRBV28 and J is TRBJ2-1, with D possibly being TRBD2 (6 bases). Germline V gene sequence: CDR1 MDHEN, CDR2 SYDVKM. The CDR3 extends over 16 amino acids. V was clipped by 6 bases and J by 10 bases, with 25 bases between them. The CDR3 here is CASRISLRGLPYEQFF. The CDR3 DNA sequence: TGTGCCAGCAGGATCTCTTTGCGGGGTCTTCCCTACGAGCAGTTCTTC.

This clonotype was seen at least ten times. The chain has TRBV6-2 or TRBV6-3 and TRBJ2-7, with D perhaps assigned TRBD1 or TRBD2 (7 bases each). The CDR3 is made up of 15 amino acids. In germline, CDR1 is MNHEY, CDR2 SVGEGT. Deletions cut 0 bases from V and 4 bases from J, with 13 bases between. The CDR3 DNA reads as TGTGCCAGCAGTTACTCCGGGGGGACAGCTTACGAGCAGTACTTC. This codes for CASSYSGGTAYEQYF.

J is TRBJ1-1 and V is TRBV6-5; 7 positions match TRBD1. The junction had 13 bases not matched to a gene; V was cut back by 2 bases and J by 1 base. This CDR3 is built from 18 residues. Germline V gene data show CDR1 as MNHEY and CDR2 as SVGAGI. The CDR3 DNA sequence: TGTGCCAGCAGTTACATGACCATTCCTCGGACAGGGAACACTGAAGCTTTCTTT. Translation gives CASSYMTIPRTGNTEAFF.

This clonotype has ten or more counts. The genes are TRBV24-1 and TRBJ2-1, with TRBD2 as a possible D gene (5 bases). Germline assignment: CDR1 KGHDR and CDR2 SFDVKD. The CDR3 has 15 amino acids. With 2 bases removed from V and 7 bases from J, the gap between germline ends came to 14 bases. This CDR3 is CATSDSWASLNEQFF. The CDR3 DNA follows: TGTGCCACCAGTGATTCGTGGGCTAGCTTAAATGAGCAGTTCTTC.

This clonotype was recorded at least ten times. This chain connects TRBV9 to TRBJ1-2; D gene unclear. The CDR3 is 15 amino acids. The V and J ends lost 3 bases and 8 bases respectively, with 20 bases between them. The germline CDR1 and CDR2 sequences are SGDLS and YYNGEE. The DNA of the CDR3 is TGTGCCAGCAGCGACCTCCTGAACGTGGCCTCGGGCTACACCTTC. Its protein is CASSDLLNVASGYTF.

This clonotype was detected a few times. The J gene is TRBJ2-1, the V gene TRBV18; TRBD2 aligns across 7 bases. The J call may be incorrect, as the DNA end agrees better with TRBJ2-7. The germline V gene encodes CDR1 KGHSH and CDR2 LQKENI. The CDR3 contains 15 residues. The CDR3 sequence: CASSAGEASYNEQYF. CDR3 sequence (DNA): TGTGCCAGCTCAGCGGGGGAGGCGTCCTACAATGAGCAGTACTTC.

Note on this clonotype: This clone may be a read error of a much larger clone one base away. The chain has TRBV6-2 or TRBV6-3 and TRBJ2-1; maybe TRBD2 (5 bases). This CDR3 is built from 15 residues. V was trimmed by 0 bases and J by 13 bases, leaving 19 bases between them. The germline gives CDR1 MNHEY, CDR2 SVGEGT. The CDR3 DNA sequence: TGTGCCAGCAGTTACTCCCAAGGGATGGGAGAGACCCAGTTCTTC. This codes for CASSYSQGMGETQFF.

This clonotype has more than one count but fewer than ten. The chain joins TRBV6-5 to TRBJ2-7; 8 bases line up with TRBD1. Trimming at V came to 8 bases and at J to 0 bases, leaving 6 bases not matched to a gene. Germline V gene data show CDR1 as MNHEY and CDR2 as SVGAGI. The CDR3 covers 14 residues. Written as DNA, the CDR3 is TGTGCCAGCGGTCGGGACAGGAGCTCCTACGAGCAGTACTTC. It codes for CASGRDRSSYEQYF.

Remarks on this clonotype: A read error may account for a junction end that differs from germline. This chain joins TRBV7-9 and TRBJ1-3, with 7 bases that match TRBD1. The CDR3 extends over 14 amino acids. Germline V CDR1 and CDR2: SEHNR, FQNEAQ (reference sequence). The CDR3 DNA reads as TGTGCCAGCAGCTCGGGACAGTACGGAAACACCGTATATTTT. This codes for CASSSGQYGNTVYF.

This clonotype was recorded many times. J is TRBJ2-3 and V is TRBV7-2, with 9 bases identical to TRBD1. The CDR3 extends over 16 amino acids. Looked up from germline, CDR1 is SGHTA and CDR2 is FQGNSA. V lost 3 bases to trimming and J lost 5 bases; unmatched junction nucleotides: 9. The CDR3 protein is CASSLGQGRSGDTQYF. The CDR3, as DNA: TGTGCCAGCAGCTTGGGACAGGGAAGGAGCGGAGATACGCAGTATTTT.

In this sample, this clonotype turned up a few times. CDR3 bases: TGCAGTGCTAGAGGACGCTCAAAGGGTGAAAAACTGTTTTTT. Amino acids: CSARGRSKGEKLFF. The V call is TRBV20-1, the J call TRBJ1-4; D gene unclear. Germline loops: CDR1 DFQATT, CDR2 SNEGSKA (reference sequence). This CDR3 spans 14 amino acids. V lost 1 base and J 7 bases, leaving 13 bases between the germline ends.

A word on this clonotype: The CDR3 does not end in the conserved phenylalanine or tryptophan, so this is likely a read error. The V gene is TRBV5-1, the J gene TRBJ2-1; D uncertain. CDR1 is SGHRS, CDR2 YFSETQ, per germline. V was clipped by 1 base and J by 2 bases, with 10 bases between them. The CDR3 totals 15 residues. The CDR3 is CASSLNALAYNEQFV. The CDR3 bases are TGCGCCAGCAGCTTGAATGCACTCGCCTACAATGAGCAGTTCGTC.

This clonotype was detected ten times or more. The gene calls are TRBV28 and TRBJ1-2; D is possibly TRBD1 (6 bases). From germline, CDR1 is MDHEN and CDR2 SYDVKM. The CDR3 is made up of 15 amino acids. The V end lost 4 bases, the J end lost 5 bases, and 17 bases lay between the germline ends. In DNA form, the CDR3 reads TGTGCCAGCAGTTCCCTCGGGACAAAGGAATATGGCTACACCTTC. It is translated as CASSSLGTKEYGYTF.

The chain employs TRBV4-2 and TRBJ2-5; unclear D gene. The DNA matches TRBJ2-7 better at its end, which makes the J call doubtful. The germline V gene encodes CDR1 LGHNA and CDR2 YNFKEQ. The CDR3 has 13 residues. CDR3 residues: CASSQASPSEQYF. CDR3 bases: TGTGCCAGCAGCCAAGCGTCCCCGAGCGAGCAGTACTTC.

A note on this clonotype: A read error may explain this, as a much larger clone is one base away. J is TRBJ1-2 and V is TRBV15; D may be TRBD1 (6 bases). Germline V gene lookup returns CDR1 LNHNV and CDR2 YYDKDF (reference sequence). This CDR3 has 14 residues. The CDR3 reads CATSRDQGNYGHTF. CDR3 bases: TGTGCCACCAGCAGAGATCAGGGGAACTATGGCCACACCTTC.

Concerning this clonotype itself: The conserved final phenylalanine or tryptophan is absent from the CDR3, which likely points to a read error. This chain links TRBV15 with TRBJ2-2; 10 bases line up with TRBD1. V trimming: 1 base; J trimming: 4 bases; junction bases outside the gene matches: 0. Germline values: CDR1 LNHNV, CDR2 YYDKDF (reference sequence). The CDR3 extends over 15 amino acids. Here the CDR3 reads CATSRGDRGTGELFL. DNA for the CDR3: TGTGCCACCAGCAGAGGGGACAGGGGCACCGGGGAGCTGTTTTTG.

This clonotype was recorded many times. V is TRBV6-2 or TRBV6-3 and J is TRBJ2-7; weak D call: TRBD1 (6 bases). The CDR3 is made up of 17 amino acids. Looked up from germline, CDR1 is MNHEY and CDR2 is SVGEGT. Deletions cut 0 bases from V and 0 bases from J, with 15 bases between. The CDR3 reads CASSYSSGGQISYEQYF. CDR3 DNA: TGTGCCAGCAGTTACTCGAGTGGGGGACAAATCTCCTACGAGCAGTACTTC.

This clonotype was found a few times. J is TRBJ1-1 and V is TRBV20-1, with D perhaps matching TRBD1 (6 bases). Trimming removed 6 bases at V and 1 base at J, with 21 bases between. The CDR3 has 16 amino acids. Germline assignment: CDR1 DFQATT and CDR2 SNEGSKA (reference sequence). The CDR3 coding sequence is TGCAGTGCCCGAACAAACGGGGGCGCACGGAACACTGAAGCTTTCTTT. Translated, it gives CSARTNGGARNTEAFF.

This clonotype was picked up a small number of times. The junction and the germline gene differ at one end; a read error may be behind it. This chain joins TRBV9 and TRBJ2-1; tentatively, D is TRBD1 (5 bases). The CDR3 has 16 amino acids. Germline assignment: CDR1 SGDLS and CDR2 YYNGEE. This chain's CDR3 is CASSPYQAVRGNEQLF. The CDR3 DNA sequence: TGTGCCAGCAGCCCCTACCAGGCGGTTAGGGGCAATGAGCAGTTATTC. Full variable domain (remainder filled in from reference TRBV9 and TRBJ2-1): DSGVTQTPKHLITATGQRVTLRCSPRSGDLSVYWYQQSLDQGLQFLIQYYNGEERAKGNILERFSAQQFPDLHSELNLSSLELGDSALYFCASSPYQAVRGNEQLFGPGTRLTVL.